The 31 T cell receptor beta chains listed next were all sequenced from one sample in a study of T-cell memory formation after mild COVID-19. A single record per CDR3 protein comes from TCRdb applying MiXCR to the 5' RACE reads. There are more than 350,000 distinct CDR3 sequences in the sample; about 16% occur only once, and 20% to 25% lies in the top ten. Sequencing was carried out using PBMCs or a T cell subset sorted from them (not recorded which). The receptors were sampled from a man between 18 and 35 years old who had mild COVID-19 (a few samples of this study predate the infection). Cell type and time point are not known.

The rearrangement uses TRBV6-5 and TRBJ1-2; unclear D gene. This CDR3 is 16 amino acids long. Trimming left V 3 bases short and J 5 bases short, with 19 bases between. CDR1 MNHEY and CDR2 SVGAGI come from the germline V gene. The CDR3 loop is CASSYGAGTGLYGYTF. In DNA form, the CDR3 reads TGTGCCAGCAGTTATGGTGCGGGTACGGGTCTTTATGGCTACACCTTC.

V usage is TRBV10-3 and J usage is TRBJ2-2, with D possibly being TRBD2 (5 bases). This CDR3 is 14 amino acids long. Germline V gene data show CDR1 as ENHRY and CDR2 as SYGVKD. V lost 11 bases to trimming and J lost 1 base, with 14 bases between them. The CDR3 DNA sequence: TGTGCCCCCCTTGATGGACTGAACACCGGGGAGCTGTTTTTT. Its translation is CAPLDGLNTGELFF.

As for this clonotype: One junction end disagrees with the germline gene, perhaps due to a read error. CDR3 sequence reads: CASRVGRENTGELFF. CDR3 nucleotides: TGTGCCAGCAGAGTAGGTCGGGAGAACACCGGGGAGCTGTTTTTT. The chain combines TRBV9 with TRBJ2-2, with a tentative D call TRBD2 (5 bases). The CDR3 spans 15 residues. CDR1 SGDLS and CDR2 YYNGEE come from the germline V gene.

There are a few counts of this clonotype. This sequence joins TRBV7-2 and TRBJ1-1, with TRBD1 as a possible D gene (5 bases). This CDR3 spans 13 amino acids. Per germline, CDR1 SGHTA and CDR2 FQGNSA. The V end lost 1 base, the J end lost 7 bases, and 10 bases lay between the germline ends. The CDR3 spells CASSLGRDLEAFF. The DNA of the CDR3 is TGTGCCAGCAGCTTAGGGAGGGACCTTGAAGCTTTCTTT.

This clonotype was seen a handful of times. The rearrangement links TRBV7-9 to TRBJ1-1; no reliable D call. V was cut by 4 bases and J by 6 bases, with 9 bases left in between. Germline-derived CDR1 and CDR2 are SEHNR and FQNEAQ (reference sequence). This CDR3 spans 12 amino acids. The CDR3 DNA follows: TGTGCCAGCAGCTGGGCGGAGTCTGAAGCTTTCTTT. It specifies CASSWAESEAFF.

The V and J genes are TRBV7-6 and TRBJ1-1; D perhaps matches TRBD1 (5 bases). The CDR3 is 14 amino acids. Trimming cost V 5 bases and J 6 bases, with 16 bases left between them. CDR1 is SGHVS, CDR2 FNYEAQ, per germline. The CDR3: CASSLGTGVAEAFF. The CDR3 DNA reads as TGTGCCAGCAGCCTAGGGACGGGTGTGGCTGAAGCTTTCTTT.

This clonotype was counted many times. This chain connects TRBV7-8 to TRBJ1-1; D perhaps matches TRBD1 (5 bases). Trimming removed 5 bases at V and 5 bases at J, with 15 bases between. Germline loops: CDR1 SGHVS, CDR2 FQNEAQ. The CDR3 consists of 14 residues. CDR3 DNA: TGTGCCAGCAGCCCGAGGTCAGGGAGTACTGAAGCTTTCTTT. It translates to CASSPRSGSTEAFF.

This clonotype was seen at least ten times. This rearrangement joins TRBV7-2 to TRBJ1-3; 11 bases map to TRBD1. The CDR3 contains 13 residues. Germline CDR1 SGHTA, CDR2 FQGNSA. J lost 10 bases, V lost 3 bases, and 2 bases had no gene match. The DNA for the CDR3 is TGTGCCAGCAGCTTTGGGACAGGGGGGACCATATATTTT. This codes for CASSFGTGGTIYF. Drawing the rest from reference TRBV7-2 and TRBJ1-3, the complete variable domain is GAGVSQSPSNKVTEKGKDVELRCDPISGHTALYWYRQSLGQGLEFLIYFQGNSAPDKSGLPSDRFSAERTGGSVSTLTIQRTQQEDSAVYLCASSFGTGGTIYFGEGSWLTVV.

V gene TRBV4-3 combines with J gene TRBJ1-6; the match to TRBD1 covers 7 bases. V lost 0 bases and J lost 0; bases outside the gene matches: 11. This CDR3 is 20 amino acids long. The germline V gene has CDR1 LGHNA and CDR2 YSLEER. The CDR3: CASSQDRGFRDSSYNSPLHF. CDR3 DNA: TGCGCCAGCAGCCAAGATCGCGGCTTTAGGGACAGCTCCTATAATTCACCCCTCCACTTT.

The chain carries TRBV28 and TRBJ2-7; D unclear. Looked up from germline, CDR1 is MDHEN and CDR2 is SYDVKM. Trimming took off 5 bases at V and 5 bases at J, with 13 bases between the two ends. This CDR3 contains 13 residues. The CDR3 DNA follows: TGTGCCAGCAGTGTTCGGCTGGGTCACGAGCAGTACGTC. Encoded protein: CASSVRLGHEQYV.

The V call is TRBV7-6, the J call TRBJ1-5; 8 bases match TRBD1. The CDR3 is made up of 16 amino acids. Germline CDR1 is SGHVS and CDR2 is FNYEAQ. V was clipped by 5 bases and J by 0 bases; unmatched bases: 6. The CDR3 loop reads CASSPGQGLSNQPQHF. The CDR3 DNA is TGTGCCAGCAGCCCCGGACAGGGCCTTAGCAATCAGCCCCAGCATTTT.

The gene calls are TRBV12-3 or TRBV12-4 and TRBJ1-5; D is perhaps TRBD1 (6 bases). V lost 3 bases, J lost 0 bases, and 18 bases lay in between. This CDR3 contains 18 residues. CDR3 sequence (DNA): TGTGCCAGCAGTTTCGGGGACACCTCCCTGTATAGCAATCAGCCCCAGCATTTT. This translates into CASSFGDTSLYSNQPQHF.

This CDR3 is CASSPRSGGASYNEQFF. As DNA, the CDR3 is TGTGCCAGCAGCCCCAGGAGCGGGGGGGCATCCTACAATGAGCAGTTCTTC. The V call is TRBV7-3, the J call TRBJ2-1, with 10 bases fitting TRBD2. This CDR3 region has 17 residues. After removal of 5 bases from V and 1 base from J, the junction contained 8 bases not matched to a gene. Per germline, CDR1 SGHTA and CDR2 FQGTGA.

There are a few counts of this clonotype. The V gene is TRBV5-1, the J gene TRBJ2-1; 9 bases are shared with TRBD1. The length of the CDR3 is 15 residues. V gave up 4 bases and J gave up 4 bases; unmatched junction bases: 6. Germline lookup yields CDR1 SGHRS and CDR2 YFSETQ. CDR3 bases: TGCGCCAGCAGCCGGCCAGGGACAGGGTACAATGAGCAGTTCTTC. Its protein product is CASSRPGTGYNEQFF.

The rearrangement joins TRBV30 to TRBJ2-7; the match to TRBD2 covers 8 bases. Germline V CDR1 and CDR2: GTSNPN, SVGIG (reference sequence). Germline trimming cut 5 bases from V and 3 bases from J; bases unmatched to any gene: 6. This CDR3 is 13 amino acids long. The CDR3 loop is CAWGREGYYEQYF. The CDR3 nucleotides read TGTGCCTGGGGCCGGGAGGGCTACTACGAGCAGTACTTC.

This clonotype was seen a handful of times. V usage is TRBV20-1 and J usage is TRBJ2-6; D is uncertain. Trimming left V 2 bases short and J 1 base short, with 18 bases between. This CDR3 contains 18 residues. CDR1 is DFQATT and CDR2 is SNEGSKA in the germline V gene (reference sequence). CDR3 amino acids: CSARQERTPSSGANVLTF. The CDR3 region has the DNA TGCAGTGCTAGACAGGAACGTACGCCCTCGTCTGGGGCCAACGTCCTGACTTTC.

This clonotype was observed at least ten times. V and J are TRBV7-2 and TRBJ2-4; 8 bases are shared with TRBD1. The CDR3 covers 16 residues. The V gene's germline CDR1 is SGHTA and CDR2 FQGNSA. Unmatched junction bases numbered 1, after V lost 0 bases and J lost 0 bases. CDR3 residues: CASSLAGQGAKNIQYF. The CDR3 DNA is TGTGCCAGCAGCTTAGCAGGACAGGGAGCCAAAAACATTCAGTACTTC.

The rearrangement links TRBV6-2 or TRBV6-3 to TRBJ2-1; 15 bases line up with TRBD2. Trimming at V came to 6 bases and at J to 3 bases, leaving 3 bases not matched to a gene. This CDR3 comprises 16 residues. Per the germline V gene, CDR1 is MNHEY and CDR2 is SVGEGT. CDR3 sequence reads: CASSGLAGGYYNEQFF. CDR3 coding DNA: TGTGCCAGCAGCGGACTAGCGGGGGGGTACTACAATGAGCAGTTCTTC.

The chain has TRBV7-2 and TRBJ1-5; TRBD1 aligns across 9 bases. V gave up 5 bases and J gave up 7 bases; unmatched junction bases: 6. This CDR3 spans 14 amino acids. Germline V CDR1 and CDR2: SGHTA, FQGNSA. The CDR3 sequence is CASSTGQGRQPQHF. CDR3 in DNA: TGTGCCAGCAGCACAGGACAGGGGCGGCAGCCCCAGCATTTT. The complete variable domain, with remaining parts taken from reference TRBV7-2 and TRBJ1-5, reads GAGVSQSPSNKVTEKGKDVELRCDPISGHTALYWYRQSLGQGLEFLIYFQGNSAPDKSGLPSDRFSAERTGGSVSTLTIQRTQQEDSAVYLCASSTGQGRQPQHFGDGTRLSIL.

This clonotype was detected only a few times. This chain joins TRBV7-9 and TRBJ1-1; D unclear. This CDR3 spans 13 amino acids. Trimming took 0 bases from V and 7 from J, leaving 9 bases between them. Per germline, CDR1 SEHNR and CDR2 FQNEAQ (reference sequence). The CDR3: CASSLAGSDEAFF. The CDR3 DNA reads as TGTGCCAGCAGCTTAGCCGGTTCTGATGAAGCTTTCTTT.

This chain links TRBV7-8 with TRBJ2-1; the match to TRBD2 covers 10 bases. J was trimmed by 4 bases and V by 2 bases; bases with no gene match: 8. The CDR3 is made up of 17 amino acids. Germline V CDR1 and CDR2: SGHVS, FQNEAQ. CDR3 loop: CASSLRLAGAQYNEQFF. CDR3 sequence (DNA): TGTGCCAGCAGCTTAAGGCTAGCGGGGGCGCAATACAATGAGCAGTTCTTC.

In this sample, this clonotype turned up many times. CDR3: CASRQDAGTAGGELFF. Written as DNA, the CDR3 is TGTGCCAGCAGGCAAGACGCCGGGACAGCGGGCGGGGAGCTGTTTTTT. The J gene is TRBJ2-2, the V gene TRBV7-9, with D possibly matching TRBD1 (7 bases). The CDR3 covers 16 residues. Germline V gene sequence: CDR1 SEHNR, CDR2 FQNEAQ (reference sequence). Trimming removed 6 bases from V and 7 bases from J, with 21 bases in between.

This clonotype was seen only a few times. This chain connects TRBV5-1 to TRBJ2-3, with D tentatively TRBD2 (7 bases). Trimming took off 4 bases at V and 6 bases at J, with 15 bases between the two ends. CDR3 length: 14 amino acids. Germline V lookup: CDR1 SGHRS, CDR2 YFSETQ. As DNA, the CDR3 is TGCGCCAGCAGCCGACGGGGGGCCGGGGATACGCAGTATTTT. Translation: CASSRRGAGDTQYF.

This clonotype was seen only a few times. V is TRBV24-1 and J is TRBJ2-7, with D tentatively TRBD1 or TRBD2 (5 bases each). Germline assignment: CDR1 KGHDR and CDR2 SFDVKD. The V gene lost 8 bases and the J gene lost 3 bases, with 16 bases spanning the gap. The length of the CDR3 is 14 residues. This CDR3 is CATKRGEGGYEQYV. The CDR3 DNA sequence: TGTGCCACCAAAAGAGGGGAAGGAGGCTACGAGCAGTACGTC.

CDR3 in amino acids: CASSLGVGQGGPQHF. The CDR3 bases are TGTGCCAGCAGCTTAGGGGTAGGACAGGGCGGGCCCCAGCATTTT. The chain links TRBV7-9 to TRBJ1-5; TRBD1 aligns across 8 bases. This CDR3 is 15 amino acids long. The junction had 8 bases not matched to a gene; V was cut back by 1 base and J by 9 bases. Germline V lookup: CDR1 SEHNR, CDR2 FQNEAQ (reference sequence).

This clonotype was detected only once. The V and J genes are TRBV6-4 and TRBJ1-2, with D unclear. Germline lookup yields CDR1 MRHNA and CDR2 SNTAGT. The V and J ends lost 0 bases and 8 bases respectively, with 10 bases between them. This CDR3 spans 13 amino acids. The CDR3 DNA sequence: TGTGCCAGCAGTGACTCGTTCGCACGGGGCTACACCTTC. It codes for CASSDSFARGYTF.

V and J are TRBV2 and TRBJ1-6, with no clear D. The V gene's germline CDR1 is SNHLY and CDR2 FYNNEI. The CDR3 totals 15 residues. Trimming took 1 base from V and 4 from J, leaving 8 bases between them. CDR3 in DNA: TGTGCCAGCAGTGAAGAAACAGATTATAATTCACCCCTCCACTTT. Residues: CASSEETDYNSPLHF.

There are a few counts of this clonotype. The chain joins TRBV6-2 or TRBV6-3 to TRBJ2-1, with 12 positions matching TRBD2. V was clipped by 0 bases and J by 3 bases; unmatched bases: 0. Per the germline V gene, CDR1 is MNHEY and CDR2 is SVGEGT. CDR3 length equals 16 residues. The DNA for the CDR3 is TGTGCCAGCAGTTACTCGACTAGCGGGGGCTACAATGAGCAGTTCTTC. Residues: CASSYSTSGGYNEQFF.

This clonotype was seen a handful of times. The CDR3 protein is CASIRDRKPEAFF. The CDR3 nucleotides are TGTGCCAGCATCAGGGACAGAAAACCTGAAGCTTTCTTT. J is TRBJ1-1 and V is TRBV12-3 or TRBV12-4; 7 nucleotides match TRBD1. CDR3 length: 13 residues. Trimming cost V 7 bases and J 6 bases; bases outside gene matches: 8.

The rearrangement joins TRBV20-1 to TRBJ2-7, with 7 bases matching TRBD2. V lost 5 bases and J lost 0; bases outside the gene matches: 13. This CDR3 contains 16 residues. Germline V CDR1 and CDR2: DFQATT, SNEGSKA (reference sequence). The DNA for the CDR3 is TGCAGTGCTGAACCGGTTGTTAGCGGGCACTCCTACGAGCAGTACTTC. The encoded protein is CSAEPVVSGHSYEQYF.

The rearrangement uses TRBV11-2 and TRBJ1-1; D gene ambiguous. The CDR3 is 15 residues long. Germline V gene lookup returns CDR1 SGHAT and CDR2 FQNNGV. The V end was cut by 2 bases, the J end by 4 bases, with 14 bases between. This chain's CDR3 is CASSLSGVRGTEAFF. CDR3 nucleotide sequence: TGTGCCAGCAGCTTATCCGGGGTTCGGGGCACTGAAGCTTTCTTT. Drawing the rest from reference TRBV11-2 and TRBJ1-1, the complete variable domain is EAGVAQSPRYKIIEKRQSVAFWCNPISGHATLYWYQQILGQGPKLLIQFQNNGVVDDSQLPKDRFSAERLKGVDSTLKIQPAKLEDSAVYLCASSLSGVRGTEAFFGQGTRLTVV.